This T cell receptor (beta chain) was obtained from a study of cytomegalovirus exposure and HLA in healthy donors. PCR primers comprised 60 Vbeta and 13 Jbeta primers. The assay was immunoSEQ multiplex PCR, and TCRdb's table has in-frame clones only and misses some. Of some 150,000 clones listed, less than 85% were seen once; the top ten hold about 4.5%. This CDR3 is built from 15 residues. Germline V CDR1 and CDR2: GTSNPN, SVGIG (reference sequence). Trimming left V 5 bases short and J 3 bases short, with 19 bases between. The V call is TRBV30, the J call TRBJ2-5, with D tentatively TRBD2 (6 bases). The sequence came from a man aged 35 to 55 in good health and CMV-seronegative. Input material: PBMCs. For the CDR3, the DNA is TGTGCCTGGGGCGGCCGGGACTGGGTTAAAGAGACCCAGTACTTC. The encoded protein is CAWGGRDWVKETQYF.